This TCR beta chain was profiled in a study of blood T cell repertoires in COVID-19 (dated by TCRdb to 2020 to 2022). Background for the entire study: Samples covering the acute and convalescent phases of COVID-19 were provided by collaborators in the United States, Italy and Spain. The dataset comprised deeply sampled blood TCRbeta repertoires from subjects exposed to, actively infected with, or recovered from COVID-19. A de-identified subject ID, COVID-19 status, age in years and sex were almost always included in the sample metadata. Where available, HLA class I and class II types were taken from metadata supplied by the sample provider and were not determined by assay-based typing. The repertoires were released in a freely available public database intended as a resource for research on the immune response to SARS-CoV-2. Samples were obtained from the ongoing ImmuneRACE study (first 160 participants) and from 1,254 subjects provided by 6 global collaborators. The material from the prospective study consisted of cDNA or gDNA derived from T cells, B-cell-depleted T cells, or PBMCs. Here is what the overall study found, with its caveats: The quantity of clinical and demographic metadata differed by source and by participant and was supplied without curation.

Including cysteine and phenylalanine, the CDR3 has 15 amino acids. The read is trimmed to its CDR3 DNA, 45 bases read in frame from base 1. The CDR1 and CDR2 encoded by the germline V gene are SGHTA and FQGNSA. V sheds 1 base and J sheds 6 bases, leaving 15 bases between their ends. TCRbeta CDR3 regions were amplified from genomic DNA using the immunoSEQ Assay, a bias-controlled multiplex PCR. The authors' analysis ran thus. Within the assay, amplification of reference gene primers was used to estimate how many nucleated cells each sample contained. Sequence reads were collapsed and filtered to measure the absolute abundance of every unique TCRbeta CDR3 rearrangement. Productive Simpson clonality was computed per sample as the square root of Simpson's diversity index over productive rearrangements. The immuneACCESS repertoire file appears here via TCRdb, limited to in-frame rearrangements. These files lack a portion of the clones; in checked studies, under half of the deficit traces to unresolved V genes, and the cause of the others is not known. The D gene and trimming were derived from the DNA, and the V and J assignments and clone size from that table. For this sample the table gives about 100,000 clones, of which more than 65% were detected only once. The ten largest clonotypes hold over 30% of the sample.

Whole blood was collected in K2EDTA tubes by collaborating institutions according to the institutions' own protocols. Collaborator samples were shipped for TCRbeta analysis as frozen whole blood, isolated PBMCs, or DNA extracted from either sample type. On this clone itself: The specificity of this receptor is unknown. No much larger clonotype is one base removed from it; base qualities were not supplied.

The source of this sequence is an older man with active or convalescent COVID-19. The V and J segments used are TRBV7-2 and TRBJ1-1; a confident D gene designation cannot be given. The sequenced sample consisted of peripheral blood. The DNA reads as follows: TGTGCCAGCAGCTTAGTCTCGGGAGGGTACGCTGAAGCTTTCTTT. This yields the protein CASSLVSGGYAEAFF.